The 31 T cell receptor beta chains presented below share a single source sample, sequenced in a study of identical twins. Via MiXCR, TCRdb re-called the 5' RACE reads, giving one row per CDR3 protein. The table has fewer than 500,000 distinct CDR3 sequences, less than 25% seen once. These data were also reused for a study on T cells expressing NK-cell markers.

The sample was CD4+ T cells sorted from blood. The receptors were gathered from a woman aged 18-29 years in good health.

This clonotype has more than one count but fewer than ten. V usage is TRBV18 and J usage is TRBJ2-1; 13 nucleotides match TRBD2. Trimming at V came to 2 bases and at J to 7 bases, leaving 20 bases not matched to a gene. CDR3 size: 21 residues. Per germline, CDR1 KGHSH and CDR2 LQKENI. The CDR3 loop reads CASSPAQGIYPGTSGMNEQFF. In DNA, the CDR3 is TGTGCCAGCTCACCAGCGCAGGGTATTTACCCCGGGACTAGCGGGATGAATGAGCAGTTCTTC.

This chain connects TRBV20-1 to TRBJ2-5; D call uncertain. Trimming took 3 bases from V and 2 from J, leaving 13 bases between them. CDR1 and CDR2 from the germline V gene are DFQATT and SNEGSKA (reference sequence). There are 14 residues in the CDR3. CDR3 region: CSASPWESQETQYF. The CDR3 DNA is TGCAGTGCTAGTCCGTGGGAATCTCAAGAGACCCAGTACTTC.

This clonotype was counted ten times or more. The rearrangement links TRBV29-1 to TRBJ1-1; 10 nucleotides match TRBD1. V was clipped by 7 bases and J by 0 bases; unmatched bases: 11. Germline V lookup: CDR1 SQVTM, CDR2 ANQGSEA. This CDR3 has 16 residues. CDR3 protein: CSATSLTGGLNTEAFF. The CDR3 DNA reads TGCAGCGCAACCAGCCTGACAGGGGGCTTGAACACTGAAGCTTTCTTT. Variable domain in full (rest from reference TRBV29-1 and TRBJ1-1): SAVISQKPSRDICQRGTSLTIQCQVDSQVTMMFWYRQQPGQSLTLIATANQGSEATYESGFVIDKFPISRPNLTFSTLTVSNMSPEDSSIYLCSATSLTGGLNTEAFFGQGTRLTVV.

This clonotype was seen only a few times. The J gene is TRBJ2-7, the V gene TRBV3-1; the D call may be TRBD1 or TRBD2 (5 bases each). The V end was cut by 4 bases, the J end by 1 base, with 14 bases between. The CDR3 has 15 amino acids. The germline gives CDR1 LGHDT, CDR2 YNNKEL (reference sequence). The CDR3 reads CASSLGVGASYEQYF. The CDR3, as DNA: TGTGCCAGCAGCCTGGGGGTTGGGGCGTCCTACGAGCAGTACTTC.

There are a few counts of this clonotype. One end of the junction is discordant with germline, which a read error may explain. This chain links TRBV20-1 with TRBJ2-7, with a tentative D call TRBD2 (6 bases). Germline CDR1 DFQATT, CDR2 SNEGSKA (reference sequence). CDR3 size: 12 residues. The CDR3, as DNA: TGCAGTGCTAGCGGGGGATCCTTCGAGCAGTACTTC. Translated, it gives CSASGGSFEQYF.

As regards this clonotype: The germline gene is not matched at one end of the junction; a read error may be the cause. The V gene is TRBV7-7, the J gene TRBJ2-5, with D perhaps matching TRBD2 (5 bases). Germline V lookup: CDR1 SSHAT, CDR2 FNYEAQ (reference sequence). The CDR3 extends over 15 amino acids. CDR3 region: CASSPDEGYQETQYF. The CDR3, as DNA: TGTGCTAGCAGCCCTGATGAGGGTTACCAAGAGACCCAGTACTTC.

The rearrangement links TRBV7-3 to TRBJ1-1; D possibly corresponds to TRBD1 (5 bases). Germline V gives CDR1 SGHTA, CDR2 FQGTGA. The CDR3 is 16 amino acids. The ends were cut back, 5 bases at V and 0 bases at J, with 16 bases in the middle. CDR3 nucleotide sequence: TGTGCCAGCAGCCCGCGGGGGGTCAGTTTGAACACTGAAGCTTTCTTT. Protein: CASSPRGVSLNTEAFF. Based on the CDR3 plus reference TRBV7-3 and TRBJ1-1, the full variable domain is GAGVSQTPSNKVTEKGKYVELRCDPISGHTALYWYRQSLGQGPEFLIYFQGTGAADDSGLPNDRFFAVRPEGSVSTLKIQRTERGDSAVYLCASSPRGVSLNTEAFFGQGTRLTVV.

This chain joins TRBV20-1 and TRBJ2-7; TRBD1 might be the D (5 bases). The V end lost 3 bases, the J end lost 3 bases, and 15 bases lay between the germline ends. This CDR3 region has 14 residues. The germline V gene has CDR1 DFQATT and CDR2 SNEGSKA (reference sequence). CDR3 residues: CSASSADRYYEQYF. The CDR3 coding sequence is TGCAGTGCTAGCTCGGCAGACAGATACTACGAGCAGTACTTC.

The chain uses TRBV28 and TRBJ2-7; 10 bases fit TRBD1. V lost 6 bases and J lost 2; bases outside the gene matches: 7. There are 15 residues in the CDR3. CDR1 and CDR2 (germline): MDHEN, SYDVKM. The CDR3 DNA sequence: TGTGCCAGCAGAGCCCGGGACAGGGGCCCCTACGAGCAGTACTTC. It is translated as CASRARDRGPYEQYF.

This clonotype has a handful of counts. The rearrangement uses TRBV12-3 or TRBV12-4 and TRBJ2-5, with D maybe TRBD2 (6 bases). This CDR3 has 16 residues. The germline V and J ends were trimmed by 3 bases and 3 bases, with 17 bases remaining between them. The CDR3 DNA is TGTGCCAGCAGTTTTACTTCCGGGACTGGGGAAGAGACCCAGTACTTC. It is translated as CASSFTSGTGEETQYF.

The V and J genes are TRBV2 and TRBJ2-7, with D uncertain. The CDR3 has 14 amino acids. Deletions cut 5 bases from V and 2 bases from J, with 13 bases between. Germline-derived CDR1 and CDR2 are SNHLY and FYNNEI. The chain's CDR3 is CASSSGSSPYEQYF. For the CDR3, the DNA is TGTGCCAGCAGTTCAGGTTCAAGTCCCTACGAGCAGTACTTC. Full variable domain (outside the CDR3, taken from reference TRBV2 and TRBJ2-7): EPEVTQTPSHQVTQMGQEVILRCVPISNHLYFYWYRQILGQKVEFLVSFYNNEISEKSEIFDDQFSVERPDGSNFTLKIRSTKLEDSAMYFCASSSGSSPYEQYFGPGTRLTVT.

This clonotype was observed at least ten times. The rearrangement uses TRBV20-1 and TRBJ1-2; D is perhaps TRBD1 (5 bases). The V and J ends lost 0 bases and 1 base respectively, with 12 bases between them. Germline assignment: CDR1 DFQATT and CDR2 SNEGSKA (reference sequence). The CDR3 has 15 amino acids. CDR3: CSARDPAGINYGYTF. The CDR3 DNA reads as TGCAGTGCTAGAGATCCCGCAGGGATTAACTATGGCTACACCTTC.

The rearrangement joins TRBV5-1 to TRBJ2-2, with D possibly called TRBD1 or TRBD2 (5 bases each). There are 15 residues in the CDR3. From germline, CDR1 is SGHRS and CDR2 YFSETQ. V lost 7 bases and J lost 1, with 14 bases in between. The CDR3 loop is CASSVEGQNTGELFF. The CDR3 coding sequence is TGCGCCAGCTCAGTAGAGGGGCAGAACACCGGGGAGCTGTTTTTT.

This clonotype occurred once. V is TRBV27 and J is TRBJ1-1; D is possibly TRBD1 (5 bases). Germline CDR1 MNHEY, CDR2 SMNVEV (reference sequence). V was pared by 6 bases and J by 10 bases, with 15 bases between. The CDR3 extends over 12 amino acids. The CDR3 spells CASSPRGGRAFF. The CDR3 region has the DNA TGTGCCAGCAGCCCAAGGGGAGGGAGAGCTTTCTTT.

The genes are TRBV15 and TRBJ1-6; no firm D call. This CDR3 region has 15 residues. The V end was cut by 9 bases, the J end by 5 bases, with 17 bases between. Per germline, CDR1 LNHNV and CDR2 YYDKDF (reference sequence). The CDR3 DNA is TGTGCCACGAGGGCGGGATTCCTGAATAATTCACCCCTCCACTTT. This gives the protein CATRAGFLNNSPLHF.

This sequence joins TRBV12-3 or TRBV12-4 and TRBJ2-3; D gene ambiguous. This CDR3 spans 15 amino acids. The germline V and J ends were trimmed by 0 bases and 4 bases, with 11 bases remaining between them. In DNA, the CDR3 is TGTGCCAGCAGTTTAGCGCTGGCGCACGCAGATACGCAGTATTTT. Translation gives CASSLALAHADTQYF.

This chain links TRBV7-6 with TRBJ2-7, with 12 bases fitting TRBD2. The germline V gene encodes CDR1 SGHVS and CDR2 FNYEAQ. The trim removed 3 bases at V and 5 bases at J, leaving 5 bases unmatched. The CDR3 loop spans 15 amino acids. CDR3 nucleotides: TGTGCCAGCAGCTTCCGGACTAGCGGGGCTAACGAGCAGTACTTC. Translation gives CASSFRTSGANEQYF. The full variable domain, in which reference TRBV7-6 and TRBJ2-7 provide the parts outside the CDR3, is GAGVSQSPRYKVTKRGQDVALRCDPISGHVSLYWYRQALGQGPEFLTYFNYEAQQDKSGLPNDRFSAERPEGSISTLTIQRTEQRDSAMYRCASSFRTSGANEQYFGPGTRLTVT.

This rearrangement joins TRBV10-2 to TRBJ2-1, with TRBD2 matching 10 bases. The CDR3 extends over 18 amino acids. With V trimmed by 8 bases and J by 0 bases, 13 bases remained unmatched. The germline V gene encodes CDR1 WSHSY and CDR2 SAAADI. CDR3 protein: CASPLRTSGKSSYNEQFF. The CDR3 nucleotides are TGCGCCAGCCCCCTCCGGACTAGCGGTAAAAGCTCCTACAATGAGCAGTTCTTC.

This clonotype was seen only a few times. The genes are TRBV6-6 and TRBJ1-1, with a weak D call TRBD1 (6 bases). The V end was cut by 5 bases, the J end by 8 bases, with 9 bases between. This CDR3 is 11 amino acids long. Germline CDR1 reads MNHNY; CDR2 reads SVGAGI (reference sequence). The CDR3 is CASSPGAEAFF. The CDR3 coding sequence is TGTGCCAGCAGTCCAGGGGCGGAAGCTTTCTTT.

The chain joins TRBV7-7 to TRBJ2-1; TRBD2 is a possible D gene (5 bases). The CDR3 has 14 amino acids. CDR1 is SSHAT and CDR2 is FNYEAQ in the germline V gene (reference sequence). The V gene lost 4 bases and the J gene lost 8 bases, with 15 bases spanning the gap. The CDR3, as DNA: TGTGCCAGCAGCTCCCTGGGCCTAGCCGATGAGCAGTTCTTC. Protein product: CASSSLGLADEQFF.

This clonotype was recorded a few times. V is TRBV12-3 or TRBV12-4 and J is TRBJ2-7; TRBD2 matches at 13 bases. The junction had 4 bases not matched to a gene; V was cut back by 5 bases and J by 3 bases. The CDR3 sequence is 15 residues long. CDR3 in amino acids: CASSRTSGGGYEQYF. Here the CDR3 DNA reads TGTGCCAGCAGTAGAACTAGCGGGGGGGGCTACGAGCAGTACTTC.

This clonotype was seen only a few times. The chain combines TRBV11-2 with TRBJ2-3; D unresolved. V lost 2 bases and J 5 bases, leaving 5 bases between the germline ends. Germline CDR1 reads SGHAT; CDR2 reads FQNNGV. This CDR3 spans 12 amino acids. The DNA of the CDR3 is TGTGCCAGCAGCTTAAATCAAGATACGCAGTATTTT. It is translated as CASSLNQDTQYF.

The V gene is TRBV5-1, the J gene TRBJ2-1, with D possibly TRBD1 on 6 matching bases. CDR1 is SGHRS, CDR2 YFSETQ, per germline. V dropped 0 bases and J dropped 3 bases, with 10 bases sitting between them. The CDR3 consists of 15 residues. This CDR3 is CASSLAQGYYNEQFF. The CDR3 bases are TGCGCCAGCAGCTTGGCACAGGGTTACTACAATGAGCAGTTCTTC.

The chain couples TRBV6-6 to TRBJ1-1, with unresolved D. This CDR3 is 13 amino acids long. V dropped 8 bases and J dropped 7 bases, with 17 bases sitting between them. CDR1 and CDR2 from the germline V gene are MNHNY and SVGAGI (reference sequence). CDR3 sequence: CASFEGLGIEAFF. In DNA, the CDR3 is TGTGCCAGCTTCGAGGGTTTGGGGATTGAAGCTTTCTTT.

In this sample, this clonotype turned up a few times. The chain links TRBV20-1 to TRBJ2-1, with 10 bases fitting TRBD2. With 1 base clipped from V and 0 bases from J, the junction kept 6 bases outside the gene matches. CDR1 is DFQATT and CDR2 is SNEGSKA in the germline V gene (reference sequence). The CDR3 sequence is 17 residues long. CDR3 DNA sequence: TGCAGTGCTAGAGGCTTTCTAGCGGGAGCCTCCTACAATGAGCAGTTCTTC. It is translated as CSARGFLAGASYNEQFF.

A few counts support this clonotype. V and J are TRBV15 and TRBJ1-1; D unresolved. V was pared by 5 bases and J by 1 base, with 8 bases between. CDR3 length: 13 amino acids. Germline V gene lookup returns CDR1 LNHNV and CDR2 YYDKDF (reference sequence). The CDR3: CATSQTANTEAFF. The CDR3 nucleotides read TGTGCCACCAGCCAAACAGCGAACACTGAAGCTTTCTTT.

J is TRBJ2-7 and V is TRBV2; D perhaps matches TRBD2 (7 bases). V was pared by 2 bases and J by 2 bases, with 13 bases between. This CDR3 contains 15 residues. Germline CDR1 and CDR2: SNHLY and FYNNEI. CDR3 sequence (DNA): TGTGCCAGCAGTGAAAGGGGGGGTGCTCCCTACGAGCAGTACTTC. It is translated as CASSERGGAPYEQYF. Looking up the rest from reference TRBV2 and TRBJ2-7 gives the full variable domain: EPEVTQTPSHQVTQMGQEVILRCVPISNHLYFYWYRQILGQKVEFLVSFYNNEISEKSEIFDDQFSVERPDGSNFTLKIRSTKLEDSAMYFCASSERGGAPYEQYFGPGTRLTVT.

This clonotype was detected ten times or more. The chain recombines TRBV20-1 with TRBJ2-1; 11 bases are a match to TRBD2. J was trimmed by 0 bases and V by 5 bases; bases with no gene match: 6. CDR3 size: 16 residues. Germline loops: CDR1 DFQATT, CDR2 SNEGSKA (reference sequence). The CDR3 is CSAHTSGGFSYNEQFF. CDR3 DNA: TGCAGTGCTCATACTAGCGGGGGCTTCTCCTACAATGAGCAGTTCTTC.

The gene calls are TRBV11-2 and TRBJ2-1; the D gene is possibly TRBD1 (6 bases). Germline V gives CDR1 SGHAT, CDR2 FQNNGV. The CDR3 spans 18 residues. Between the trimmed V and J ends, which lost 3 bases and 3 bases, there was a span of 21 bases. The CDR3 protein is CASSLPQGGGPNYNEQFF. For the CDR3, the DNA is TGTGCCAGCAGCTTGCCTCAGGGTGGGGGCCCGAACTACAATGAGCAGTTCTTC.

The CDR3 protein is CASSQDNRPGHLTEAFF. In nucleotides, the CDR3 is TGTGCCAGCAGCCAAGATAATAGGCCGGGACATCTCACTGAAGCTTTCTTT. The rearrangement links TRBV14 to TRBJ1-1, with a weak D call TRBD1 (6 bases). Germline values: CDR1 SGHDN, CDR2 FVKESK. The CDR3 extends over 17 amino acids. The V and J ends lost 0 bases and 4 bases respectively, with 18 bases between them.

The chain links TRBV7-9 to TRBJ2-1; 8 bases align to TRBD1. J lost 6 bases, V lost 6 bases, and 7 bases had no gene match. The germline V gene encodes CDR1 SEHNR and CDR2 FQNEAQ (reference sequence). CDR3 size: 14 residues. CDR3 bases: TGTGCCAGCAGGGGAACCGGGACAGGCAATGAGCAGTTCTTC. This gives the protein CASRGTGTGNEQFF.